The rows below give T cell receptor beta chains drawn from one sample of a study of graft-versus-host responses after intestinal transplantation. Repertoires were generated with immunoSEQ multiplex PCR, while TCRdb's copy carries only in-frame clones and drops some. The table lists around 54,000 clones, about 89% of them singletons. Material: PBMCs, obtained 650 to 690 days after intestinal transplant. Receptors originate from a human patient who received an intestinal transplant, so some T cells may come from the graft donor. Both conserved end residues are part of each CDR3. D genes are given only for firm matches. Clone size, where shown, is once, few, many, or a class for clones that have expanded.

d_call cdr3_length j_call v_call clone_size cdr3_nt cdr3_aa
TRBD2 16 TRBJ2-1 TRBV19 NA TGTGCCAGTAGTGGGACTAGCGGGGGGTCTTTCAATGAGCAGTTCTTC CASSGTSGGSFNEQFF
NA 14 TRBJ1-2 TRBV5-1 once TGCGCCAGCACCGACGGCTCCTCCCTCTATGGCTACACCTTC CASTDGSSLYGYTF
NA 13 TRBJ2-5 TRBV21-1 NA TGTGCCAGCAGTATACAGGAACAAGAGACCCAGTACTTC CASSIQEQETQYF
NA 18 TRBJ2-6 TRBV4-2 NA TGTGCCAGCAGCCAATACTCGGTGAAAGGGTTCGATGCCAACGTCCTGACTTTC CASSQYSVKGFDANVLTF
NA 14 TRBJ1-1 TRBV15 NA TGTGCCACCAGCAGGGGGGGAGCTGGAGCTGAAGCTTTCTTT CATSRGGAGAEAFF
NA 15 TRBJ2-3 TRBV5-1 NA TGCGCCAGCAGCTTGGGGGGGATCAACACAGATACGCAGTATTTT CASSLGGINTDTQYF
NA 13 TRBJ1-5 TRBV11-1 NA TGTGCCAGCAGCTTACGGGGTGGACAGCCCCAGCATTTT CASSLRGGQPQHF
NA 13 TRBJ1-1 TRBV29-1 NA TGCAGCGTTGGAGGGGGGGCTGGGACTGAAGCTTTCTTT CSVGGGAGTEAFF
NA 15 TRBJ2-6 TRBV2 NA TGTGCCAGCAGTGGGGCCCTGGCTGGGGCCAACGTCCTGACTTTC CASSGALAGANVLTF
TRBD2 14 TRBJ2-1 TRBV10-3 NA TGTGCCATCAGCACTAGCGGGGGGCTAGTTGAGCAGTTCTTC CAISTSGGLVEQFF
TRBD2 15 TRBJ2-3 TRBV7-3 NA TGTGCCAGCAGCTTCGGACTAGCGGGCACAGATACGCAGTATTTT CASSFGLAGTDTQYF
NA 15 TRBJ2-1 TRBV9 NA TGTGCCAGCAGCCTAACGGGCTCCTCCTACAATGAGCAGTTCTTC CASSLTGSSYNEQFF
NA 13 TRBJ1-3 TRBV6-5 NA TGTGCCAGCAGAAAGAGCTCTGGAAACACCATATATTTT CASRKSSGNTIYF
NA 13 TRBJ2-7 TRBV6-5 NA TGTGCCAGCAGTTCCTACAGGGTTTACGAGCAGTACTTC CASSSYRVYEQYF
NA 11 TRBJ1-2 TRBV28 NA TGTGCCAGCAGCCGGGGGAATGGCTACACCTTC CASSRGNGYTF
NA 15 TRBJ2-4 TRBV5-1 NA TGCGCCAGCAGCTTGAGGGGATTAGCCAAAAACATTCAGTACTTC CASSLRGLAKNIQYF
NA 14 TRBJ2-5 TRBV5-1 NA TGCGCCAGCAGCTTGGGACCCGTCCAAGAGACCCAGTACTTC CASSLGPVQETQYF
NA 17 TRBJ1-3 TRBV7-9 NA TGTGCCAGCAGCTTAGCCCGCATACCTATAAGGCTAAACACCATATATTTT CASSLARIPIRLNTIYF
NA 14 TRBJ1-4 TRBV5-1 NA TGCGCCAGCAGCTTTCAGGGCGGGAATGAAAAACTGTTTTTT CASSFQGGNEKLFF
NA 13 TRBJ2-1 TRBV7-2 NA TGTGCCAGCAGCACGCACCTCTACAATGAGCAGTTCTTC CASSTHLYNEQFF
NA 15 TRBJ1-1 TRBV6-6 NA TGTGCCAGCAGTTACGAATCTGGGGGTGGTACTGAAGCTTTCTTT CASSYESGGGTEAFF
NA 14 TRBJ1-6 TRBV27 NA TGTGCCAGCAGTCGGACACTTTATAATTCACCCCTCCACTTT CASSRTLYNSPLHF
TRBD2 16 TRBJ2-5 TRBV9 medium-sized TGTGCCAGCAGCGTAGGAGGTGGACTAGCATCAGAGACCCAGTACTTC CASSVGGGLASETQYF
NA 15 TRBJ2-1 TRBV7-2 NA TGTGCCAGCAGCCCGCAACCTAGCAGGGGTAATGAGCAGTTCTTC CASSPQPSRGNEQFF
NA 11 TRBJ1-1 TRBV5-4 NA TGTGCCAGCAGCTACCAGTCTGAAGCTTTCTTT CASSYQSEAFF
TRBD2 16 TRBJ2-2 TRBV2 NA TGTGCCAGCAGTGCCGGACTAGCGGGGGTTACCGGGGAGCTGTTTTTT CASSAGLAGVTGELFF
NA 20 TRBJ1-4 TRBV21-1 NA TGTGCCAGCAAGGGGGCAGGGGCAAACAAAGCCCATGCAACTAATGAAAAACTGTTTTTT CASKGAGANKAHATNEKLFF
NA 14 TRBJ2-5 TRBV5-1 NA TGCGCCAGCAGCTTATCCGGGGTACAAGAGACCCAGTACTTC CASSLSGVQETQYF
NA 17 TRBJ2-4 TRBV2 NA TGTGCCAGCAGTGAAGCGGGGCAGGATCAACCCTTAAACATTCAGTACTTC CASSEAGQDQPLNIQYF
TRBD2 15 TRBJ2-3 TRBV10-2 once TGCGCCAGCAGTGATGCCGGGGGGGCCTCGGATACGCAGTATTTT CASSDAGGASDTQYF
NA 13 TRBJ1-4 TRBV10-1 NA TGCGCCAGCAGCCAGTCGGGGGCAGAAAAACTGTTTTTT CASSQSGAEKLFF
NA 12 TRBJ2-7 TRBV7-9 once TGTGCCAGCAGCTTAGGACGAAACGAGCAGTACTTC CASSLGRNEQYF